The 18 T cell receptor beta chains below come from one sample, sequenced in a study of vaccination effects on CD4 cells after COVID-19. Their cognate antigens are unknown. Under the ViraFEST assay, PBMC were stimulated with viral peptide pools so that antigen-specific CD4+ T cells expanded. Sequencing was performed afterwards. Investigators separated out CD4+ T cells once 9 to 11 days of culture had passed. Participants received two doses of either the BNT162b2 or mRNA-1273 vaccine. Data came from immunoSEQ multiplex PCR; TCRdb stores just in-frame clones and leaves some out. In the table there are just under 60,000 clones, roughly 80% of which are singletons. Sequenced here: CD4+ T cells from PBMCs cultured with HCoV-OC43 spike peptides, sampled after COVID-19 vaccination. The subset was: HCoV-OC43 spike overlapping peptide pool stimulation. All receptors derive from a human donor who received a COVID-19 vaccine.

V and J are TRBV5-4 and TRBJ2-7; 7 positions agree with TRBD1. CDR3 length: 15 amino acids. After removal of 4 bases from V and 4 bases from J, the junction contained 11 bases not matched to a gene. Germline V gene lookup returns CDR1 SGHNT and CDR2 YYREEE (reference sequence). DNA of the CDR3: TGTGCCAGCAGCCAGCCGGGACAGTCAATATACGAGCAGTACGTC. The encoded protein is CASSQPGQSIYEQYV.

V usage is TRBV30 and J usage is TRBJ1-3, with D hard to call. The V gene's germline CDR1 is GTSNPN and CDR2 SVGIG (reference sequence). Trimming took off 3 bases at V and 1 base at J, with 16 bases between the two ends. The CDR3 is made up of 16 amino acids. The CDR3 DNA follows: TGTGCCTGGAGCGGTACGGCTGGGAAATCTGGAAACACCATATATTTT. It yields the protein CAWSGTAGKSGNTIYF. The variable domain in full, with the rest retrieved from reference TRBV30 and TRBJ1-3, is SQTIHQWPATLVQPVGSPLSLECTVEGTSNPNLYWYRQAAGRGLQLLFYSVGIGQISSEVPQNLSASRPQDRQFILSSKKLLLSDSGFYLCAWSGTAGKSGNTIYFGEGSWLTVV.

The gene calls are TRBV5-4 and TRBJ2-3, with D maybe TRBD2 (5 bases). Trimming shortened V by 1 base and J by 6 bases, and 12 bases separated the two germline ends. CDR3 length equals 14 residues. Germline V gene sequence: CDR1 SGHNT, CDR2 YYREEE (reference sequence). Here the CDR3 reads CASSLWSGKDTQYF. DNA of the CDR3: TGTGCCAGCAGCTTGTGGTCGGGGAAGGATACGCAGTATTTT.

The chain employs TRBV6-2 or TRBV6-3 and TRBJ2-5; D remains ambiguous. This CDR3 is built from 13 residues. The germline gives CDR1 MNHEY, CDR2 SVGEGT. Between the trimmed V and J ends, which lost 5 bases and 4 bases, there was a span of 11 bases. CDR3 region: CASSHGRGETQYF. As DNA, the CDR3 is TGTGCCAGCAGTCATGGACGAGGAGAGACCCAGTACTTC.

The J gene is TRBJ1-1, the V gene TRBV5-1, with D tentatively TRBD1 (6 bases). Germline lookup yields CDR1 SGHRS and CDR2 YFSETQ. The CDR3 has 16 amino acids. V was pared by 4 bases and J by 3 bases, with 19 bases between. CDR3 amino acids: CASSPRSGAGDTEAFF. In nucleotides, the CDR3 is TGCGCCAGCAGCCCCCGGTCGGGGGCGGGTGACACTGAAGCTTTCTTT.

This chain joins TRBV5-1 and TRBJ2-3, with 7 bases matching TRBD2. The germline gives CDR1 SGHRS, CDR2 YFSETQ. J gave up 4 bases and V 5 bases, and 7 bases lay outside the gene matches. The CDR3 loop spans 14 amino acids. CDR3 sequence: CASRDASGPDTQYF. The CDR3 region has the DNA TGCGCCAGCAGGGATGCTAGCGGACCAGATACGCAGTATTTT.

This clone was detected a few times. V gene TRBV7-9 combines with J gene TRBJ2-7; unclear D gene. Germline assignment: CDR1 SEHNR and CDR2 FQNEAQ (reference sequence). The germline V and J ends were trimmed by 5 bases and 5 bases, with 13 bases remaining between them. This CDR3 has 13 amino acids. The CDR3 here is CASSIDNQHEQYV. The CDR3 DNA reads TGTGCCAGCAGCATTGACAATCAGCACGAGCAGTACGTC.

This clone was picked up a small number of times. The V and J genes are TRBV5-1 and TRBJ1-5; 9 bases line up with TRBD1. This CDR3 comprises 17 residues. Per the germline V gene, CDR1 is SGHRS and CDR2 is YFSETQ. With 3 bases clipped from V and 2 bases from J, the junction kept 9 bases outside the gene matches. The CDR3 sequence is CASSWTGASERNQPQHF. CDR3 nucleotide sequence: TGCGCCAGCAGCTGGACAGGGGCCAGCGAGCGCAATCAGCCCCAGCATTTT.

V is TRBV11-2 and J is TRBJ1-4; D not certain. The CDR3 extends over 13 amino acids. Per germline, CDR1 SGHAT and CDR2 FQNNGV. V was clipped by 0 bases and J by 8 bases, with 7 bases between them. The CDR3, as DNA: TGTGCCAGCAGCTTAGACTGGGGAGAAAAACTGTTTTTT. Protein product: CASSLDWGEKLFF.

This clone was counted only a few times. The chain links TRBV27 to TRBJ1-5, with D tentatively TRBD1 (5 bases). Germline-derived CDR1 and CDR2 are MNHEY and SMNVEV (reference sequence). V was cut by 4 bases and J by 9 bases, with 22 bases left in between. The CDR3 covers 16 residues. CDR3: CASSSVGQGKERPQHF. CDR3 in DNA: TGTGCCAGCAGTTCTGTCGGGCAGGGAAAGGAGAGGCCCCAGCATTTT.

V and J are TRBV5-1 and TRBJ1-5; D gene uncertain. Germline V gene lookup returns CDR1 SGHRS and CDR2 YFSETQ. This CDR3 contains 14 residues. The V end lost 2 bases, the J end lost 7 bases, and 13 bases lay between the germline ends. DNA of the CDR3: TGCGCCAGCAGCTTAGGCGGAGACGGACAGCCCCAGCATTTT. The encoded protein is CASSLGGDGQPQHF.

The rearrangement joins TRBV18 to TRBJ2-3; 9 bases are a match to TRBD1. Looked up from germline, CDR1 is KGHSH and CDR2 is LQKENI. V lost 3 bases and J lost 7; bases outside the gene matches: 8. The CDR3 is 15 residues long. The CDR3 DNA follows: TGTGCCAGCTCACCTCCGGGACAGGGTTTGTATACGCAGTATTTT. As protein: CASSPPGQGLYTQYF.

The chain is built from TRBV6-2 or TRBV6-3 and TRBJ2-1, with D tentatively TRBD1 or TRBD2 (6 bases each). Trimming pared 2 bases from V and 7 bases from J, leaving 15 bases between. CDR3 size: 15 residues. Germline V CDR1 and CDR2: MNHEY, SVGEGT. CDR3 amino acids: CASSYGRGVLNEQFF. CDR3 coding DNA: TGTGCCAGCAGTTACGGAAGGGGGGTCTTGAATGAGCAGTTCTTC.

The gene calls are TRBV19 and TRBJ2-1; D is ambiguous. Germline V gene data show CDR1 as LNHDA and CDR2 as SQIVND (reference sequence). The CDR3 spans 15 residues. Between the trimmed V and J ends, which lost 5 bases and 0 bases, there was a span of 11 bases. CDR3: CASSSGDSSYNEQFF. In DNA form, the CDR3 reads TGTGCCAGTAGTTCAGGTGATAGCTCCTACAATGAGCAGTTCTTC.

The rearrangement links TRBV6-5 to TRBJ2-3, with D hard to call. V was clipped by 6 bases and J by 0 bases, with 10 bases between them. This CDR3 has 14 residues. Germline V gives CDR1 MNHEY, CDR2 SVGAGI. In nucleotides, the CDR3 is TGTGCCAGCAGGGTGCTGGTGAGCACAGATACGCAGTATTTT. Its translation: CASRVLVSTDTQYF.

V usage is TRBV28 and J usage is TRBJ2-5, with 7 nucleotides matching TRBD2. Germline V lookup: CDR1 MDHEN, CDR2 SYDVKM. With 5 bases clipped from V and 6 bases from J, the junction kept 12 bases outside the gene matches. The CDR3 is made up of 15 amino acids. The CDR3, as DNA: TGTGCCAGCAGTCCACCGACTACGGGGGGAAAGACCCAGTACTTC. Amino acids: CASSPPTTGGKTQYF.

V usage is TRBV5-1 and J usage is TRBJ2-1, with D possibly TRBD1 on 6 matching bases. V was clipped by 0 bases and J by 2 bases, with 6 bases between them. The V gene's germline CDR1 is SGHRS and CDR2 YFSETQ. There are 14 residues in the CDR3. The CDR3, as DNA: TGCGCCAGCAGCTTGGGACAGGCCTACAATGAGCAGTTCTTC. Translation gives CASSLGQAYNEQFF.

This clone was seen more than once but under ten times. The chain carries TRBV5-1 and TRBJ1-1, with unresolved D. The CDR3 is made up of 14 amino acids. The germline CDR1 and CDR2 sequences are SGHRS and YFSETQ. V shed 4 bases and J shed 1 base, with 11 bases lying between them. In nucleotides, the CDR3 is TGCGCCAGCAGCCAGGACCGGCCGAACACTGAAGCTTTCTTT. It yields the protein CASSQDRPNTEAFF.